These 30 T cell receptor beta chains originate from one sample sequenced in a study of T cells in Graves' hyperthyroidism and ophthalmopathy. RNA transcripts yielded amplified TCR beta CDR3 regions. The HTBI primer set was used in a first-round RT-PCR of the TCR CDR3. Each CDR3 protein is one row after TCRdb ran MiXCR on the multiplex PCR reads. The sample lists fewer than 600,000 distinct CDR3 sequences, 11% to 15% occurring once. The sequenced sample consisted of blood. The origin of the receptors is a woman aged 40 to 49 with Graves' hyperthyroidism.

The V and J genes are TRBV6-9 and TRBJ2-7, with D perhaps TRBD1 (5 bases). The CDR3 spans 15 residues. Germline CDR1 and CDR2: MNHGY and SVAAGI. V was cut by 3 bases and J by 2 bases, with 14 bases left in between. This CDR3 reads CASSYGGRAPYEQYF. The CDR3 nucleotides are TGTGCCAGCAGTTACGGTGGCAGGGCCCCCTACGAGCAGTACTTC.

The chain is built from TRBV12-3 or TRBV12-4 and TRBJ1-5; D ambiguous. V was clipped by 7 bases and J by 0 bases, with 10 bases between them. CDR3 length: 14 amino acids. The DNA for the CDR3 is TGTGCCAGCAACCACAGTTATAGCAATCAGCCCCAGCATTTT. It specifies CASNHSYSNQPQHF.

This clonotype was recorded many times. The chain recombines TRBV11-2 with TRBJ2-3, with D possibly matching TRBD1 (5 bases). V was shortened by 5 bases and J by 0 bases, with 15 bases between the two germline ends. There are 16 residues in the CDR3. In germline, CDR1 is SGHAT, CDR2 FQNNGV. Here the CDR3 DNA reads TGTGCCAGCAGCCCCCCCTCACAGGCGAGCACAGATACGCAGTATTTT. Amino acid sequence: CASSPPSQASTDTQYF.

V usage is TRBV20-1 and J usage is TRBJ1-2; D not resolved. Trimming left V 5 bases short and J 3 bases short, with 7 bases between. The germline V gene encodes CDR1 DFQATT and CDR2 SNEGSKA (reference sequence). The CDR3 totals 11 residues. CDR3 coding DNA: TGCAGTGCTTTTGTTGACTATGGCTACACCTTC. It encodes CSAFVDYGYTF.

The V and J genes are TRBV6-1 and TRBJ1-6; D not resolved. The V end lost 8 bases, the J end lost 6 bases, and 5 bases lay between the germline ends. This CDR3 is 11 amino acids long. CDR1 and CDR2 from the germline V gene are MNHNS and SASEGT. The CDR3 coding sequence is TGTGCCAGCGGAATTAATTCACCCCTCCACTTT. This codes for CASGINSPLHF.

This clonotype was detected only a few times. The chain couples TRBV10-3 to TRBJ1-1, with D hard to call. Per the germline V gene, CDR1 is ENHRY and CDR2 is SYGVKD. CDR3 length: 14 residues. The germline V and J ends were trimmed by 2 bases and 0 bases, with 7 bases remaining between them. The CDR3 DNA follows: TGTGCCATCAGTGAGACGCCGCTGAACACTGAAGCTTTCTTT. This encodes CAISETPLNTEAFF.

This clonotype was seen ten or more times. This chain connects TRBV28 to TRBJ2-7; 9 nucleotides align to TRBD2. J gave up 3 bases and V 4 bases, and 7 bases lay outside the gene matches. CDR1 and CDR2 from the germline V gene are MDHEN and SYDVKM. The CDR3 is 15 residues long. CDR3 coding DNA: TGTGCCAGCAGTTCCCTAGCGGGAAACGGCTACGAGCAGTACTTC. Residues: CASSSLAGNGYEQYF.

This clonotype was picked up many times. V is TRBV2 and J is TRBJ2-7; TRBD2 is a possible D gene (6 bases). This CDR3 contains 14 residues. The germline V and J ends were trimmed by 1 base and 9 bases, with 16 bases remaining between them. CDR1 and CDR2 from the germline V gene are SNHLY and FYNNEI. CDR3 sequence (DNA): TGTGCCAGCAGTGAAGGACTAGAGCCTACGAGGCAGTACTTC. Protein sequence: CASSEGLEPTRQYF.

The genes are TRBV20-1 and TRBJ1-3; a possible D gene is TRBD1 (5 bases). V lost 5 bases, J lost 8 bases, and 16 bases lay in between. The CDR3 consists of 13 residues. Per germline, CDR1 DFQATT and CDR2 SNEGSKA (reference sequence). In DNA form, the CDR3 reads TGCAGTGCTCCGGGACCCTCATGGTACACCATATATTTT. Residues: CSAPGPSWYTIYF.

Concerning this clonotype: Germline is not matched at one junction end, which may reflect a read error. The V and J genes are TRBV5-1 and TRBJ2-7; D might be TRBD1 (6 bases). The CDR3 spans 13 residues. Germline CDR1 SGHRS, CDR2 YFSETQ. The CDR3 nucleotides read TGTGCCAGCAGCTACACCGGGACAAAAGAGCAGTACTTC. Its translation is CASSYTGTKEQYF.

This clonotype was recorded a few times. The rearrangement links TRBV20-1 to TRBJ2-2; D perhaps matches TRBD1 (6 bases). Trimming took 5 bases from V and 5 from J, leaving 18 bases between them. Germline loops: CDR1 DFQATT, CDR2 SNEGSKA (reference sequence). CDR3 length equals 15 residues. As DNA, the CDR3 is TGCAGTGCTTTCTCAGGGGCGAAGGGTACCGGGGAGCTGTTTTTT. Amino acids: CSAFSGAKGTGELFF.

This clonotype was counted between two and nine times. The CDR3 here is CASSAGTLDQPQHF. The CDR3, as DNA: TGTGCCAGCAGCGCCGGGACTCTCGATCAGCCCCAGCATTTT. V gene TRBV3-1 combines with J gene TRBJ1-5; D is perhaps TRBD1 (5 bases). CDR1 is LGHDT, CDR2 YNNKEL, per germline (reference sequence). This CDR3 is 14 amino acids long. The V and J ends lost 5 bases and 5 bases respectively, with 13 bases between them.

The chain links TRBV11-2 to TRBJ2-2, with D perhaps TRBD1 (5 bases). Trimming left V 5 bases short and J 5 bases short, with 18 bases between. The germline CDR1 and CDR2 sequences are SGHAT and FQNNGV. This CDR3 spans 16 amino acids. CDR3 loop: CASSGMTGRQTGELFF. The CDR3 region has the DNA TGTGCCAGCAGCGGAATGACCGGAAGACAGACCGGGGAGCTGTTTTTT.

This clonotype was detected only a few times. V is TRBV10-3 and J is TRBJ1-1, with D possibly being TRBD1 (6 bases). Trimming pared 6 bases from V and 0 bases from J, leaving 8 bases between. This CDR3 has 13 amino acids. CDR1 ENHRY and CDR2 SYGVKD come from the germline V gene. The CDR3 protein is CAIRPGVNTEAFF. In DNA form, the CDR3 reads TGTGCCATCAGGCCAGGGGTGAACACTGAAGCTTTCTTT.

This clonotype was observed a handful of times. The chain links TRBV20-1 to TRBJ2-3; D is undetermined. Trimming took off 3 bases at V and 1 base at J, with 11 bases between the two ends. The CDR3 contains 14 residues. The V gene's germline CDR1 is DFQATT and CDR2 SNEGSKA (reference sequence). The CDR3 DNA reads as TGCAGTGCTAGGTATAGGGCAGGCACAGATACGCAGTATTTT. This encodes CSARYRAGTDTQYF.

This clonotype was recorded at least ten times. The chain carries TRBV7-2 and TRBJ2-4; 7 nucleotides agree with TRBD2. The germline CDR1 and CDR2 sequences are SGHTA and FQGNSA. The CDR3 contains 16 residues. V trimming: 1 base; J trimming: 0 bases; junction bases outside the gene matches: 3. CDR3 coding DNA: TGTGCCAGCAGCTTAGGAGCGGGATTAGCCAAAAACATTCAGTACTTC. It encodes CASSLGAGLAKNIQYF.

Ten or more counts support this clonotype. The chain is built from TRBV5-1 and TRBJ2-1; D may be TRBD1 (5 bases). The CDR3 length is 13 residues. CDR1 SGHRS and CDR2 YFSETQ come from the germline V gene. V lost 4 bases and J 5 bases, leaving 10 bases between the germline ends. The CDR3 spells CASSIRVDNEQFF. The CDR3 DNA follows: TGCGCCAGCAGCATCAGGGTAGACAATGAGCAGTTCTTC.

This clonotype is a singleton in its sample. The chain employs TRBV6-2 or TRBV6-3 and TRBJ1-6, with TRBD1 as a possible D gene (6 bases). The CDR3 consists of 16 residues. V gave up 6 bases and J gave up 5 bases, with 17 bases separating them. Germline assignment: CDR1 MNHEY and CDR2 SVGEGT. CDR3 region: CASSLVGAADNSPLHF. In DNA, the CDR3 is TGTGCCAGCAGCCTCGTGGGGGCAGCAGATAATTCACCCCTCCACTTT.

The V gene is TRBV12-5, the J gene TRBJ1-5; D call uncertain. This CDR3 has 13 residues. Trimming pared 8 bases from V and 4 bases from J, leaving 12 bases between. Germline V lookup: CDR1 LGHNT, CDR2 FRNRAP. CDR3 amino acids: CASTSLGNQPQHF. The CDR3 nucleotides are TGTGCTAGTACAAGTCTGGGGAATCAGCCCCAGCATTTT.

CDR3 region: CASSQVGTGGLSYEQYF. The CDR3 DNA reads as TGTGCCAGCAGCCAAGTCGGGACAGGGGGGTTATCCTACGAGCAGTACTTC. The chain employs TRBV3-1 and TRBJ2-7, with 11 bases lining up with TRBD1. This CDR3 has 17 residues. V gave up 1 base and J gave up 1 base; unmatched junction bases: 6. Germline V gene lookup returns CDR1 LGHDT and CDR2 YNNKEL (reference sequence).

In this sample, this clonotype turned up many times. V usage is TRBV7-2 and J usage is TRBJ2-5; 8 bases map to TRBD2. Germline trimming cut 3 bases from V and 0 bases from J; bases unmatched to any gene: 3. Germline V CDR1 and CDR2: SGHTA, FQGNSA. The CDR3 has 15 residues. In DNA, the CDR3 is TGTGCCAGCAGCTTCGTAGCGGGGTACCAAGAGACCCAGTACTTC. It codes for CASSFVAGYQETQYF.

The table lists this clonotype with many counts. The chain uses TRBV2 and TRBJ2-3, with D unclear. Germline assignment: CDR1 SNHLY and CDR2 FYNNEI. Trimming shortened V by 3 bases and J by 2 bases, and 9 bases separated the two germline ends. This CDR3 contains 14 residues. The CDR3 is CASSDSLVTDTQYF. The CDR3 DNA reads TGTGCCAGCAGTGATTCCCTTGTCACAGATACGCAGTATTTT.

This clonotype was detected a few times. The rearrangement joins TRBV28 to TRBJ2-4; TRBD2 matches at 9 bases. CDR3 length: 16 amino acids. Unmatched junction bases numbered 8, after V lost 5 bases and J lost 3 bases. Germline V CDR1 and CDR2: MDHEN, SYDVKM. The CDR3 is CASSPGTSSFKNIQYF. In DNA, the CDR3 is TGTGCCAGCAGTCCGGGGACTAGCTCCTTCAAAAACATTCAGTACTTC.

This clonotype was seen at least ten times. This chain joins TRBV30 and TRBJ1-1; TRBD1 matches at 7 bases. Germline CDR1 GTSNPN, CDR2 SVGIG (reference sequence). The CDR3 is made up of 15 amino acids. V lost 5 bases and J lost 0; bases outside the gene matches: 9. CDR3 in DNA: TGTGCCTGGCAAGGGGGCGGACAGATGAACACTGAAGCTTTCTTT. Translated, it gives CAWQGGGQMNTEAFF.

The chain couples TRBV5-1 to TRBJ2-7; tentative D call: TRBD2 (6 bases). Germline CDR1 and CDR2: SGHRS and YFSETQ. Trimming pared 1 base from V and 1 base from J, leaving 12 bases between. CDR3 length equals 15 residues. CDR3 nucleotide sequence: TGCGCCAGCAGCTTGCGCTCCGGGGGATCCTACGAGCAGTACTTC. This gives the protein CASSLRSGGSYEQYF.

This clonotype was found many times. V usage is TRBV5-1 and J usage is TRBJ2-5; possibly TRBD1 for D (6 bases). Deletions cut 0 bases from V and 5 bases from J, with 17 bases between. The CDR3 runs 16 residues. Germline V gene lookup returns CDR1 SGHRS and CDR2 YFSETQ. The CDR3 coding sequence is TGCGCCAGCAGCTTGGGGGCAACAGGGCCCGGGGAGACCCAGTACTTC. Protein: CASSLGATGPGETQYF.

This clonotype occurred many times. In DNA form, the CDR3 reads TGTGCCAGCAGCCAAGTAAAAGAGCAGTACTTC. As protein: CASSQVKEQYF. The chain uses TRBV14 and TRBJ2-7; D not resolved. The CDR3 contains 11 residues. V was shortened by 1 base and J by 7 bases, with 5 bases between the two germline ends. Per germline, CDR1 SGHDN and CDR2 FVKESK.

This clonotype was recorded many times. The chain carries TRBV3-1 and TRBJ2-7; 7 bases are a match to TRBD1. This CDR3 has 13 amino acids. The V segment lost 5 bases and the J segment 6 bases; nucleotides outside the gene matches: 7. Germline V CDR1 and CDR2: LGHDT, YNNKEL (reference sequence). CDR3 in DNA: TGTGCCAGCAGCTCCTACAGGGGTCTCGAGCAGTACTTC. This encodes CASSSYRGLEQYF.

In regard to this clonotype: This clone may be a read error of a much larger clone one base away. A read error is likely, as this CDR3 ends without the conserved phenylalanine or tryptophan. The rearrangement uses TRBV7-2 and TRBJ2-1; 7 bases fit TRBD2. Trimming took 1 base from V and 3 from J; bases not matched to a gene: 0. Germline V gives CDR1 SGHTA, CDR2 FQGNSA. The CDR3 is 14 residues long. CDR3 in DNA: TGTGCCAGCAGCTTAGGGACTAGCTACAATGAGCAGTTCATC. It encodes CASSLGTSYNEQFI.

This clonotype has only a few counts. The chain recombines TRBV19 with TRBJ2-7; no clear D. Germline V gene lookup returns CDR1 LNHDA and CDR2 SQIVND (reference sequence). Trimming stripped 6 bases from V and 3 bases from J, with 12 bases between. There are 13 residues in the CDR3. The CDR3, as DNA: TGTGCCAGTAGCGGGCGGCGGTACTACGAGCAGTACTTC. Its protein is CASSGRRYYEQYF.